The clone carrying this T cell receptor (beta chain) was seen a few times. Its target is unknown. The authors reverse transcribed all of the isolated RNA, so sequencing captured expressed TCRB transcripts. Clones were read by immunoSEQ multiplex PCR, and TCRdb kept only the in-frame ones, dropping some. The sample lists almost 350,000 clones, approximately 9.9% seen once, with about 1% in the top ten. The data are from a study of beta chain features in type 1 diabetes. Findings and limits, study-wide: Type 1 diabetes patients showed a moderate but significant shortening of TCRB CDR3s in all four CD4+ subsets. Sequencing of cDNA might inflate the share of cells that strongly express TCR. Individuals with type 1 diabetes displayed fewer insertions and more deletions at VDJ junctions.

This CDR3 is built from 14 residues. V was trimmed by 7 bases and J by 6 bases, leaving 18 bases between them. Germline CDR1 and CDR2: SGHNT and YYREEE (reference sequence). This TCR was sampled from a man aged 25-45 years with type 1 diabetes. The sample comprised central memory CD4+ T cells from blood. V usage is TRBV5-4 and J usage is TRBJ2-3; D may be TRBD2 (6 bases). CDR3 in DNA: TGTGCCAGCCTCCTGGTGGCGGGGAAGGATACGCAGTATTTT. Translation gives CASLLVAGKDTQYF. The full variable domain, in which reference TRBV5-4 and TRBJ2-3 provide the parts outside the CDR3, is ETGVTQSPTHLIKTRGQQVTLRCSSQSGHNTVSWYQQALGQGPQFIFQYYREEENGRGNFPPRFSGLQFPNYSSELNVNALELDDSALYLCASLLVAGKDTQYFGPGTRLTVL.